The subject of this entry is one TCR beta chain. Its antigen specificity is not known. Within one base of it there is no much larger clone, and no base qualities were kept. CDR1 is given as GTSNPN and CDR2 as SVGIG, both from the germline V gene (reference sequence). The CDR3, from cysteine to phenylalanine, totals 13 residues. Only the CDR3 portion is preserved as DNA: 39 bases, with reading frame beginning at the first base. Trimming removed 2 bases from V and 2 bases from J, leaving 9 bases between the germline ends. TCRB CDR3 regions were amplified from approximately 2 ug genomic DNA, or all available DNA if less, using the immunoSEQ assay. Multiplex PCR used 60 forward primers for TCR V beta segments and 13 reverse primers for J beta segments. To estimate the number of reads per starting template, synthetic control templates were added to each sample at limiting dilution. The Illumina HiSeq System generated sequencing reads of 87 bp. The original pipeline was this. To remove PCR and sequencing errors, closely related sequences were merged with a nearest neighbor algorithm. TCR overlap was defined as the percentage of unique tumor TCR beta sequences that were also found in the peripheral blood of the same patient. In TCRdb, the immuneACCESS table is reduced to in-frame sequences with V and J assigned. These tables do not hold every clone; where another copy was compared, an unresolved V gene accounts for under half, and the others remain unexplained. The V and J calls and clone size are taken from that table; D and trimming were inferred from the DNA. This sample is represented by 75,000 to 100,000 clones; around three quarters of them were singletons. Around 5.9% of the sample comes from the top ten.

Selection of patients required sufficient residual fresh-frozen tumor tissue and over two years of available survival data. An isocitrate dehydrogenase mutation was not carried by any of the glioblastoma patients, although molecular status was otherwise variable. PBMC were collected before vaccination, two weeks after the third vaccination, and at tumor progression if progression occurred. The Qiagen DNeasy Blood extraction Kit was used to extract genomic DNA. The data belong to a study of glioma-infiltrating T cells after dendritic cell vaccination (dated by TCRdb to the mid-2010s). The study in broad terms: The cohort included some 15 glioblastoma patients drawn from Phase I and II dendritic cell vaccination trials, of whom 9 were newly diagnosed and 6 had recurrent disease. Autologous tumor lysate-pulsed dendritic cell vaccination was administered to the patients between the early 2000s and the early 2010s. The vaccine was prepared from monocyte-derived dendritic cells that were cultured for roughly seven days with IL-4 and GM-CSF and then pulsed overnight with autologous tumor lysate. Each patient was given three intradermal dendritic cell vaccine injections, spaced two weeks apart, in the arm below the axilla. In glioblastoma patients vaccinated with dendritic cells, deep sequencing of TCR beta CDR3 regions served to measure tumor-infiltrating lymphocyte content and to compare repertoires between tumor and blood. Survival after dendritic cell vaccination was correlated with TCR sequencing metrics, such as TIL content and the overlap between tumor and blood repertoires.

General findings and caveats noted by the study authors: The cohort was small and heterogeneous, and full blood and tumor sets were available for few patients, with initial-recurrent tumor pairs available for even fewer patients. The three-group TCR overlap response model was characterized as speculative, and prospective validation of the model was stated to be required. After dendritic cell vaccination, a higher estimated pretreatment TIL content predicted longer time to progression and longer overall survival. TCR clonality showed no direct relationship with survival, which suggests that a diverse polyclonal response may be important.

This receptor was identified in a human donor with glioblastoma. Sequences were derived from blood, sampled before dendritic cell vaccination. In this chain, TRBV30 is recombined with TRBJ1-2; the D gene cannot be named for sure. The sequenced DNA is TGTGCCTGGAGTCACAGCGGAAACTATGGCTACACCTTC. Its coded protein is CAWSHSGNYGYTF.